The next 31 T cell receptor beta chains were all read from a single sample in a study of T cell clonality in common variable immunodeficiency. Libraries were prepared by immunoSEQ multiplex PCR; TCRdb keeps only in-frame clonotypes and omits some of them. Listed for the sample are roughly 60,000 clones, none seen a single time. The sample was peripheral blood mononuclear cells. These TCRs come from a person between 18 and 70 years old in good health.

This clone was counted ten times or more. From the germline J gene comes the end of the CDR3, since the read stops 3 residues before it. V usage is TRBV2 and J usage is TRBJ1-2, with D perhaps matching TRBD1 (5 bases). Trimming shortened V by 6 bases and J by 4 bases, and 9 bases separated the two germline ends. Looked up from germline, CDR1 is SNHLY and CDR2 is FYNNEI. This CDR3 spans 12 amino acids. The part of the CDR3 DNA that was read is TGTGCCAGCAGGCCCGACAGCTATGGC. Protein sequence: CASRPDSYG. The full CDR3 sequence reads CASRPDSYGYTF.

This clone was seen many times. The sequenced fragment ends 3 residues before the CDR3 boundary, so the rest is inferred from the germline J gene. The V call is TRBV20-1, the J call TRBJ2-4, with TRBD1 identical over 12 bases. Losses at the gene ends were 6 bases for V and 6 bases for J; bases not matched to a gene: 24. The CDR3 runs to 20 residues. Germline loops: CDR1 DFQATT, CDR2 SNEGSKA (reference sequence). CDR3 loop: CSAATVPGQGASGYGNIQYF. The covered CDR3 bases are TGCAGTGCAGCCACCGTCCCGGGACAGGGGGCGTCGGGGTATGGAAACATT.

This clone has at least ten counts. CDR3 in amino acids: CASRLAGDDTQYF. The part of the CDR3 DNA that was read is TGTGCCAGCAGACTAGCGGGAGACGATACG. J is TRBJ2-3 and V is TRBV7-9; 11 bases agree with TRBD2. The missing CDR3 end, 3 residues past where the read stops, is filled in from the germline J gene. V was pared by 6 bases and J by 6 bases, with 2 bases of the junction left unmatched. Germline V gene sequence: CDR1 SEHNR, CDR2 FQNEAQ (reference sequence). This CDR3 contains 13 residues.

At least ten counts were recorded for this clone. The read terminates 3 residues ahead of where the CDR3 ends, so the germline J gene completes it. This chain links TRBV20-1 with TRBJ2-7; 7 nucleotides agree with TRBD2. Germline V gene sequence: CDR1 DFQATT, CDR2 SNEGSKA (reference sequence). Germline trimming cut 3 bases from V and 2 bases from J; bases unmatched to any gene: 7. CDR3 length: 14 amino acids. The CDR3 region is CSASESTSAYEQYF. The part of the CDR3 DNA that was read is TGCAGTGCTAGTGAATCCACTAGCGCCTACGAG.

This clone occurred many times. The read ends 3 residues shy of where the CDR3 ends; the end is completed using the germline J gene. The chain joins TRBV20-1 to TRBJ1-4, with 7 bases fitting TRBD1. Trimming cost V 0 bases and J 0 bases; bases outside gene matches: 7. Germline-derived CDR1 and CDR2 are DFQATT and SNEGSKA (reference sequence). The CDR3 runs 17 residues. Incomplete CDR3 DNA: TGCAGTGCTAGAGATCTGAGGCAGGGGGCAACTAATGAAAAA. Its translation: CSARDLRQGATNEK. The entire CDR3 reads CSARDLRQGATNEKLFF.

This clone was seen repeatedly, ten times or more. Coverage ceases 3 residues before the CDR3 finishes, and the germline J gene fills in the end. V is TRBV5-5 and J is TRBJ1-4; the match to TRBD1 covers 7 bases. The CDR3 runs to 14 residues. Germline V lookup: CDR1 SGHKS, CDR2 YYEKEE (reference sequence). The V segment lost 4 bases and the J segment 6 bases; nucleotides outside the gene matches: 6. The CDR3 DNA, read in part, is TGTGCCAGCAGCAATCCGACAGGGTATGAAAAA. Residues: CASSNPTGYEK. In full, the CDR3 reads CASSNPTGYEKLFF.

This clone was observed at least ten times. Read coverage stops 3 residues before the CDR3 terminus; the germline J gene supplies the remainder. V gene TRBV2 combines with J gene TRBJ1-3, with a tentative D call TRBD1 (5 bases). Germline CDR1 is SNHLY and CDR2 is FYNNEI. CDR3 length: 13 residues. The V gene lost 4 bases and the J gene lost 2 bases, with 6 bases spanning the gap. Here the CDR3 reads CASSVGAGNTIYF. The part of the CDR3 DNA that was read is TGTGCCAGCAGTGTAGGGGCTGGAAACACC.

This clone was found many times. The read finishes 3 residues shy of the CDR3 end, and the germline J gene is used to complete it. The rearrangement uses TRBV19 and TRBJ1-1, with D hard to call. The CDR3 contains 14 residues. Germline V gives CDR1 LNHDA, CDR2 SQIVND (reference sequence). V lost 8 bases and J lost 3, with 16 bases in between. The CDR3 DNA, read in part, is TGTGCCAGTCGGCCCTCAGACATAGACACTGAA. This sequence encodes CASRPSDIDTE. The complete CDR3 sequence is CASRPSDIDTEAFF.

In this sample, this clone turned up many times. The read terminates 3 residues before the CDR3 end, so the remaining end is supplied by the germline J gene. The rearrangement uses TRBV7-2 and TRBJ2-4; D is possibly TRBD1 (6 bases). Germline-derived CDR1 and CDR2 are SGHTA and FQGNSA. The V end was cut by 1 base, the J end by 6 bases, with 13 bases between. The CDR3 loop spans 15 amino acids. Here the CDR3 reads CASSLVSGQGNIQYF. CDR3 bases read: TGTGCCAGCAGCTTAGTCTCGGGACAAGGAAACATT.

This clone was seen ten or more times. The CDR3 end lies 3 residues beyond the end of the read and is filled in from the germline J gene. The V and J genes are TRBV23-1 and TRBJ2-1; 7 bases agree with TRBD2. TRBV23-1 is an ORF; its function is uncertain. Trimming at V came to 3 bases and at J to 0 bases, leaving 5 bases not matched to a gene. CDR3 size: 16 residues. CDR3 DNA (partial): TGCGCCAGCAGTCACCCCGGACTAGGCTCCTACAATGAG. Translation: CASSHPGLGSYNE. The full CDR3 protein reads CASSHPGLGSYNEQFF.

This clone appeared many times. The read stops 3 residues short of the end of the CDR3; the missing end is completed from the germline J gene. The gene calls are TRBV10-3 and TRBJ2-1; 10 bases agree with TRBD2. CDR1 and CDR2 from the germline V gene are ENHRY and SYGVKD. CDR3 length: 18 amino acids. The ends lost 2 bases at V and 7 bases at J; junction bases unmatched: 14. The sequenced CDR3 bases are TGTGCCATCAGTGAGCCAAATATAGCGGGAGGAACGCTTAATGAG. It translates to CAISEPNIAGGTLNE. Given in full, the CDR3 is CAISEPNIAGGTLNEQFF.

This clone was seen at least ten times. The read stops 3 residues short of the end of the CDR3; the missing end is completed from the germline J gene. This sequence joins TRBV24-1 and TRBJ2-1, with 10 positions matching TRBD1. The CDR3 has 16 amino acids. The V gene end was trimmed by 3 bases and the J gene end by 4 bases; junction bases not matched to a gene: 5. Germline V lookup: CDR1 KGHDR, CDR2 SFDVKD. CDR3 protein: CATSDPGQGGYNEQFF. The sequenced part of the CDR3 DNA is TGTGCCACCAGTGATCCCGGACAGGGGGGTTACAATGAG.

This clone was seen at least ten times. Read data end 3 residues before the CDR3 end; the end is taken from the germline J gene. This rearrangement joins TRBV13 to TRBJ1-2; tentative D call: TRBD1 (6 bases). The CDR3 is 14 amino acids. CDR1 is PRHDT and CDR2 is FYEKMQ in the germline V gene (reference sequence). V dropped 1 base and J dropped 6 bases, with 12 bases sitting between them. CDR3 bases read: TGTGCCAGCAGCTTAGACAGGGTTATGAATGGC. This codes for CASSLDRVMNG. The entire CDR3 is CASSLDRVMNGYTF.

This clone has ten or more counts. The read ends 3 residues before the CDR3 terminus; that terminus is restored from the germline J gene. The chain joins TRBV30 to TRBJ2-5, with D perhaps TRBD1 (6 bases). This CDR3 comprises 14 residues. The V gene lost 3 bases and the J gene lost 1 base, with 12 bases spanning the gap. Germline V gene lookup returns CDR1 GTSNPN and CDR2 SVGIG (reference sequence). The DNA read from the CDR3 is TGTGCCTGGAGCGCTACAGGGTCCCAAGAGACC. Its translation: CAWSATGSQET. The whole CDR3 region reads CAWSATGSQETQYF.

At least ten counts were recorded for this clone. CDR3 DNA, as far as it was read: TGCAGTGCTAGAAACCTCCGACTAGCGGGGAGCCAAGAGACC. It specifies CSARNLRLAGSQET. The complete CDR3 protein is CSARNLRLAGSQETQYF. The chain combines TRBV20-1 with TRBJ2-5, with TRBD2 identical over 11 bases. The observed sequence ends 3 residues before the CDR3 terminus, with the missing tail filled in from the germline J gene. Germline assignment: CDR1 DFQATT and CDR2 SNEGSKA (reference sequence). The CDR3 sequence is 17 residues long. V gave up 2 bases and J gave up 1 base; unmatched junction bases: 9.

This clone was picked up many times. Incomplete CDR3 DNA: TGTGCCAGTGCTCGGGGCTACAATGAG. Its protein product is CASARGYNE. The full-length CDR3 reads as CASARGYNEQFF. The chain recombines TRBV19 with TRBJ2-1, with D tentatively TRBD2 (5 bases). The DNA ends 3 residues before the CDR3 does, and the rest of the CDR3 is filled in from the germline J gene. Trimming shortened V by 8 bases and J by 3 bases, and 8 bases separated the two germline ends. The CDR3 totals 12 residues. Germline loops: CDR1 LNHDA, CDR2 SQIVND (reference sequence).

This clone was found many times. Relative to the germline gene, one junction end is altered; a read error may explain this. The CDR3 goes on 3 residues after the read ends, and that part is filled in from the germline J gene. V is TRBV4-2 and J is TRBJ2-7, with 11 bases identical to TRBD2. CDR1 is LGHNA and CDR2 is YNFKEQ in the germline V gene. The CDR3 loop spans 15 amino acids. The CDR3: CASSQDTSGRGEQYF. CDR3 DNA (partial): TGCGCCAGCAGCCAAGATACTAGCGGGAGAGGCGAG.

The sample holds many counts of this clone. The read gets to within 3 residues of the CDR3 end, and the germline J gene fills in the rest. The rearrangement joins TRBV10-3 to TRBJ2-2; unclear D gene. Germline CDR1 ENHRY, CDR2 SYGVKD. CDR3 length equals 13 residues. Trimming pared 2 bases from V and 3 bases from J, leaving 4 bases between. The CDR3 spells CAISERDTGELFF. Partial CDR3 DNA: TGTGCCATCAGTGAGAGGGACACCGGGGAG.

Many counts were recorded for this clone. The DNA ends 3 residues before the CDR3 does, and the rest of the CDR3 is filled in from the germline J gene. The chain carries TRBV2 and TRBJ2-1; tentatively, D is TRBD2 (6 bases). The CDR3 contains 15 residues. The V and J ends lost 6 bases and 2 bases respectively, with 14 bases between them. From germline, CDR1 is SNHLY and CDR2 FYNNEI. CDR3 residues: CASRVSGSAYNEQFF. Incomplete CDR3 DNA: TGTGCCAGCAGGGTTAGCGGATCGGCCTACAATGAG. The variable domain in full, completed from reference TRBV2 and TRBJ2-1, reads EPEVTQTPSHQVTQMGQEVILRCVPISNHLYFYWYRQILGQKVEFLVSFYNNEISEKSEIFDDQFSVERPDGSNFTLKIRSTKLEDSAMYFCASRVSGSAYNEQFFGPGTRLTVL.

There are many counts of this clone. With the read ending 3 residues before the CDR3 end, the germline J gene is used to fill in that end. The J gene is TRBJ2-3, the V gene TRBV5-1; unclear D gene. The germline V gene encodes CDR1 SGHRS and CDR2 YFSETQ. The CDR3 is made up of 15 amino acids. Trimming shortened V by 2 bases and J by 6 bases, and 16 bases separated the two germline ends. The sequenced part of the CDR3 DNA is TGCGCCAGCAGCTTCCTTGCGTCGCCTCGGGATACG. It encodes CASSFLASPRDT. The full CDR3 protein reads CASSFLASPRDTQYF.

In its sample, this clone was seen many times. From the germline J gene comes the end of the CDR3, since the read stops 3 residues before it. J is TRBJ1-6 and V is TRBV7-2; no firm D call. CDR1 and CDR2 from the germline V gene are SGHTA and FQGNSA. CDR3 length: 14 amino acids. V lost 2 bases and J 8 bases, leaving 10 bases between the germline ends. The sequenced CDR3 bases are TGTGCCAGCAGCTTACAGCCTCGGGATTCACCC. Translated: CASSLQPRDSP. The entire CDR3 protein is CASSLQPRDSPLHF. The entire variable domain, with the rest obtained from reference TRBV7-2 and TRBJ1-6, is as follows: GAGVSQSPSNKVTEKGKDVELRCDPISGHTALYWYRQSLGQGLEFLIYFQGNSAPDKSGLPSDRFSAERTGGSVSTLTIQRTQQEDSAVYLCASSLQPRDSPLHFGNGTRLTVT.

In its sample, this clone was seen many times. Read sequence stops 3 residues before the CDR3 end, and the germline J gene provides the missing end. The chain combines TRBV29-1 with TRBJ1-1, with D hard to call. Germline-derived CDR1 and CDR2 are SQVTM and ANQGSEA. V shed 5 bases and J shed 3 bases, with 10 bases lying between them. The CDR3 has 12 amino acids. This CDR3 is CSVKGPYTEAFF. The CDR3 DNA, read in part, is TGCAGCGTTAAAGGGCCGTACACTGAA.

This clone has only a few counts. With the read ending 3 residues before the CDR3 end, the germline J gene is used to fill in that end. The rearrangement uses TRBV6-4 and TRBJ1-6, with D tentatively TRBD1 (5 bases). V shed 6 bases and J shed 9 bases, with 12 bases lying between them. Germline values: CDR1 MRHNA, CDR2 SNTAGT. The CDR3 loop spans 13 amino acids. This CDR3 reads CASSLGGGSPLHF. CDR3 DNA (partial): TGTGCCAGCAGCCTCGGGGGGGGTTCACCC.

This clone has at least ten counts. The read falls 3 residues short of the CDR3 end, and the missing part is taken from the germline J gene. The chain recombines TRBV5-6 with TRBJ1-6; 7 bases are a match to TRBD1. Germline CDR1 is SGHDT and CDR2 is YYEEEE. The CDR3 is made up of 15 amino acids. J lost 6 bases, V lost 1 base, and 4 bases had no gene match. CDR3 loop: CASSLTGAINSPLHF. The sequenced CDR3 bases are TGTGCCAGCAGCTTGACAGGGGCTATTAATTCACCC.

In its sample, this clone was seen a few times. The read comes to an end 3 residues before the CDR3 does, leaving the germline J gene to fill in the end. This sequence joins TRBV6-2 or TRBV6-3 and TRBJ2-1; 14 bases match TRBD2. Germline lookup yields CDR1 MNHEY and CDR2 SVGEGT. This CDR3 is 17 amino acids long. V was clipped by 11 bases and J by 1 base; unmatched bases: 10. The chain's CDR3 is CACLGTSGSWSYNEQFF. CDR3 bases read: TGTGCCTGCCTAGGGACTAGCGGGAGTTGGTCCTACAATGAG.

This clone was picked up many times. The read terminates 3 residues before the CDR3 end, so the remaining end is supplied by the germline J gene. V usage is TRBV11-3 and J usage is TRBJ2-1; 7 positions agree with TRBD2. CDR1 is SGHNT and CDR2 is YENEEA in the germline V gene. V was pared by 8 bases and J by 5 bases, with 3 bases of the junction left unmatched. This CDR3 spans 12 amino acids. The CDR3: CASSSGNNEQFF. The CDR3 DNA, read in part, is TGTGCCAGCTCTAGCGGTAACAATGAG.

This clone was picked up many times. The read finishes 3 residues shy of the CDR3 end, and the germline J gene is used to complete it. The V and J genes are TRBV18 and TRBJ1-4; 11 bases are shared with TRBD1. There are 15 residues in the CDR3. Unmatched junction bases numbered 4, after V lost 4 bases and J lost 6 bases. Germline CDR1 reads KGHSH; CDR2 reads LQKENI. The CDR3 is CASSRGQGADEKLFF. The covered CDR3 bases are TGTGCCAGCTCACGAGGACAGGGGGCAGATGAAAAA. The variable domain in full, with the rest retrieved from reference TRBV18 and TRBJ1-4, is NAGVMQNPRHLVRRRGQEARLRCSPMKGHSHVYWYRQLPEEGLKFMVYLQKENIIDESGMPKERFSAEFPKEGPSILRIQQVVRGDSAAYFCASSRGQGADEKLFFGSGTQLSVL.

This clone was counted ten times or more. The read terminates 3 residues ahead of where the CDR3 ends, so the germline J gene completes it. J is TRBJ2-3 and V is TRBV20-1; 9 nucleotides match TRBD1. From germline, CDR1 is DFQATT and CDR2 SNEGSKA (reference sequence). V shed 4 bases and J 3 bases; nucleotides not matched to a gene: 5. CDR3 length: 14 amino acids. CDR3 protein: CSATQDRGTDTQYF. Incomplete CDR3 DNA: TGCAGTGCTACACAGGACAGGGGTACAGATACG.

This clone was detected ten times or more. The CDR3 goes on 3 residues after the read ends, and that part is filled in from the germline J gene. The chain recombines TRBV9 with TRBJ2-1; 8 bases align to TRBD2. The CDR3 extends over 14 amino acids. Trimming removed 6 bases from V and 8 bases from J; junction bases left unmatched: 10. Germline CDR1 and CDR2: SGDLS and YYNGEE. The CDR3 DNA, read in part, is TGTGCCAGCACCAGAGCGGGAGTGTTGGATGAG. Its protein product is CASTRAGVLDE. The full CDR3 protein reads CASTRAGVLDEQFF.

This clone was seen ten or more times. The read stops 3 residues short of the end of the CDR3; the missing end is completed from the germline J gene. The V call is TRBV27, the J call TRBJ2-7; a weak D match, TRBD2 (5 bases). The V gene lost 3 bases and the J gene lost 4 bases, with 7 bases spanning the gap. The CDR3 has 12 amino acids. Germline V gene sequence: CDR1 MNHEY, CDR2 SMNVEV (reference sequence). This chain's CDR3 is CASSFRGYEQYF. CDR3 DNA (partial): TGTGCCAGCAGTTTCCGGGGTTACGAG.

This clone came up many times. The sequenced fragment ends 3 residues before the CDR3 boundary, so the rest is inferred from the germline J gene. V and J are TRBV5-4 and TRBJ2-3; D may be TRBD2 (5 bases). Between the trimmed V and J ends, which lost 3 bases and 5 bases, there was a span of 16 bases. Germline V CDR1 and CDR2: SGHNT, YYREEE (reference sequence). There are 15 residues in the CDR3. The part of the CDR3 DNA that was read is TGTGCCAGCAGCTCCCCCACTAGTAGTATAGATACG. Its translation: CASSSPTSSIDT. The entire CDR3 protein is CASSSPTSSIDTQYF. The whole variable domain, remainder taken from reference TRBV5-4 and TRBJ2-3, is ETGVTQSPTHLIKTRGQQVTLRCSSQSGHNTVSWYQQALGQGPQFIFQYYREEENGRGNFPPRFSGLQFPNYSSELNVNALELDDSALYLCASSSPTSSIDTQYFGPGTRLTVL.